This note documents a single TCR beta chain sequence. Its matching antigen is unknown. Trimming left V 3 bases short and J 5 bases short, with 5 bases between. The CDR3 runs 11 residues. From germline, CDR1 is SGHNT and CDR2 YYREEE (reference sequence). This sample is drawn from a study of OX40 agonist ivuxolimab in advanced cancers. Looking at the study overall: As their treatment, patients were administered ivuxolimab, an agonistic anti-OX40 (CD134) antibody. Three patients showed partial responses: one hepatocellular carcinoma and two cutaneous melanoma cases. Patients with hepatocellular carcinoma, melanoma, renal cell or head and neck cancer made up the dose-escalation patients. Points from the study as a whole: Normalized expansion of T-cell clones was also low for some nonresponders.

Data came from immunoSEQ multiplex PCR; TCRdb stores just in-frame clones and leaves some out. The sample includes roughly 72,000 clones, roughly 80% of them seen just once. V is TRBV5-4 and J is TRBJ2-5; D remains unclear. This specimen was CD4+ or CD8+ T cells sorted from blood, taken in a trial of the OX40 agonist ivuxolimab. This clonotype originated in an adult with an advanced solid tumor such as melanoma, head and neck, liver or kidney cancer. The CDR3 bases are TGTGCCAGCAGCTCTCGGGAGACCCAGTACTTC. Its translation is CASSSRETQYF.